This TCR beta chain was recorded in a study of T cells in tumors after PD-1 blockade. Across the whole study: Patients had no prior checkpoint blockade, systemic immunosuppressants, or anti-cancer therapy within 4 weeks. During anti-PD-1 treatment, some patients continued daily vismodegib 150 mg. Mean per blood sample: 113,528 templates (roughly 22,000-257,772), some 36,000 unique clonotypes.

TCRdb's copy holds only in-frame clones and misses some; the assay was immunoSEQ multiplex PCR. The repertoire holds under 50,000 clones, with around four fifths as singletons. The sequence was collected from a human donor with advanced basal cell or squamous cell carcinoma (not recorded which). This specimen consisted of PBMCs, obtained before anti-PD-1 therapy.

The CDR3 DNA reads as TGTGCCAGCAGCTTATCAGGGACTAACTATGGCTACACCTTC. Amino acid sequence: CASSLSGTNYGYTF. The chain uses TRBV7-9 and TRBJ1-2, with D possibly TRBD1 on 5 matching bases. V gave up 2 bases and J gave up 0 bases, with 7 bases separating them. The CDR3 covers 14 residues. Per germline, CDR1 SEHNR and CDR2 FQNEAQ (reference sequence).